These 14 T cell receptor beta chains share one sample of origin, sequenced in a study of blood T cells in healthy people across ages. A second roughly 7 to 12 cycle PCR used barcoded and J-beta primers. MiXCR was run by TCRdb on the 5' RACE reads, yielding one entry per CDR3 protein. The top ten hold more than 20% of the sample, which has fewer than 2 million distinct CDR3 sequences, about two fifths seen once. The specimen was blood. The origin of the receptors is a human donor in good health.

This chain uses TRBV29-1 with TRBJ1-1, with D possibly TRBD1 on 6 matching bases. The V end was cut by 6 bases, the J end by 5 bases, with 19 bases between. The germline V gene has CDR1 SQVTM and CDR2 ANQGSEA. The CDR3 extends over 14 amino acids. CDR3 nucleotides: TGCAGCGTAAGACAGGCCGCTGAGTTGACTGAAGCTTTCTTT. Protein product: CSVRQAAELTEAFF.

The chain recombines TRBV7-3 with TRBJ2-1; D not certain. In germline, CDR1 is SGHTA, CDR2 FQGTGA. Trimming removed 8 bases at V and 3 bases at J, with 11 bases between. This CDR3 spans 13 amino acids. This chain's CDR3 is CASRKRDYNEQFF. CDR3 DNA sequence: TGTGCCAGCCGGAAAAGGGACTACAATGAGCAGTTCTTC.

The CDR3 coding sequence is TGCGCCAGCAGCTTGGTCAGGGACAGGGCTGGAGATACGCAGTATTTT. It codes for CASSLVRDRAGDTQYF. The chain recombines TRBV5-1 with TRBJ2-3; TRBD1 aligns across 9 bases. Trimming removed 0 bases from V and 5 bases from J; junction bases left unmatched: 7. CDR3 length: 16 residues. Per germline, CDR1 SGHRS and CDR2 YFSETQ.

V usage is TRBV20-1 and J usage is TRBJ2-5; TRBD2 is a possible D gene (5 bases). The J call may be wrong; the DNA end is better matched by TRBJ2-7. The CDR3 is 15 residues long. Germline V gives CDR1 DFQATT, CDR2 SNEGSKA (reference sequence). CDR3 nucleotide sequence: TGCAGTGCTAGAGATAGGTCAGGACTTCTCTACGAGCAGTACTTC. Protein product: CSARDRSGLLYEQYF.

This clonotype has ten or more counts. The chain uses TRBV6-6 and TRBJ2-3; D gene uncertain. Germline values: CDR1 MNHNY, CDR2 SVGAGI (reference sequence). This CDR3 contains 10 residues. Trimming took 9 bases from V and 4 from J, leaving 5 bases between them. CDR3 DNA: TGTGCCAGTTCGGCAGATACGCAGTATTTT. It is translated as CASSADTQYF.

The chain employs TRBV27 and TRBJ2-3; the D is unclear. The CDR3 covers 14 residues. V was trimmed by 3 bases and J by 6 bases, leaving 13 bases between them. Germline loops: CDR1 MNHEY, CDR2 SMNVEV (reference sequence). CDR3 loop: CASSLVGSLDTQYF. In nucleotides, the CDR3 is TGTGCCAGCAGTTTGGTTGGTTCATTGGATACGCAGTATTTT.

The CDR3 DNA reads as TGTGCCAGCAGCTTTGGACAGGGGCAAGGCTACACCTTC. This encodes CASSFGQGQGYTF. The V and J genes are TRBV7-3 and TRBJ1-2; TRBD1 aligns across 9 bases. This CDR3 contains 13 residues. V shed 3 bases, J shed 8 bases, and the junction held 4 bases outside the gene matches. Germline V gene data show CDR1 as SGHTA and CDR2 as FQGTGA.

The V call is TRBV12-3 or TRBV12-4, the J call TRBJ1-2, with 7 bases that match TRBD1. CDR3 size: 19 residues. J lost 4 bases, V lost 2 bases, and 19 bases had no gene match. CDR3 sequence: CASSLLVIGGTAPLYGYTF. The CDR3 bases are TGTGCCAGCAGTTTACTAGTTATTGGGGGGACAGCACCACTCTATGGCTACACCTTC.

V usage is TRBV4-3 and J usage is TRBJ1-1, with D hard to call. The CDR3 contains 15 residues. Germline CDR1 and CDR2: LGHNA and YSLEER. V gave up 2 bases and J gave up 6 bases, with 16 bases separating them. The CDR3 DNA reads TGCGCCAGCAGCCAAAATATGCTAGGTATCGCTGAAGCTTTCTTT. Its protein product is CASSQNMLGIAEAFF.

This clonotype has more than one count but fewer than ten. The V and J genes are TRBV7-9 and TRBJ2-5; 7 bases fit TRBD2. The ends lost 5 bases at V and 5 bases at J; junction bases unmatched: 11. This CDR3 contains 15 residues. Per germline, CDR1 SEHNR and CDR2 FQNEAQ (reference sequence). DNA for the CDR3: TGTGCCAGCAGCCGAGTCAGCGGGGTGCGGGAGACCCAGTACTTC. The encoded protein is CASSRVSGVRETQYF.

The J gene is TRBJ2-5, the V gene TRBV9; D is unclear. Trimming pared 7 bases from V and 4 bases from J, leaving 14 bases between. The CDR3 length is 13 residues. Germline CDR1 is SGDLS and CDR2 is YYNGEE. DNA for the CDR3: TGTGCCAGCGCCACCCAGGTTGGAGAGACCCAGTACTTC. The encoded protein is CASATQVGETQYF.

This chain links TRBV6-1 with TRBJ2-7; the D gene is possibly TRBD2 (6 bases). Germline values: CDR1 MNHNS, CDR2 SASEGT. Deletions cut 3 bases from V and 7 bases from J, with 19 bases between. This CDR3 is built from 15 residues. The CDR3 coding sequence is TGTGCCAGCAGTGAGGCCTCCGCGGGGCGTGATGAGCAGTACTTC. Protein: CASSEASAGRDEQYF.

The rearrangement uses TRBV20-1 and TRBJ1-1; D call uncertain. CDR1 and CDR2 (germline): DFQATT, SNEGSKA (reference sequence). Trimming stripped 3 bases from V and 2 bases from J, with 13 bases between. The CDR3 is 14 amino acids. The CDR3 sequence: CSARSPTTNTEAFF. The DNA of the CDR3 is TGCAGTGCTAGGTCCCCTACCACTAACACTGAAGCTTTCTTT.

The chain is built from TRBV20-1 and TRBJ2-2, with TRBD1 identical over 7 bases. The germline gives CDR1 DFQATT, CDR2 SNEGSKA (reference sequence). The CDR3 runs to 19 residues. The V gene end was trimmed by 2 bases and the J gene end by 4 bases; junction bases not matched to a gene: 19. The CDR3 region has the DNA TGCAGTGCTAGAAAAATTCCCCACGCAGGGGGTTTTGGCACCGGGGAGCTGTTTTTT. Translation: CSARKIPHAGGFGTGELFF.